Reported below is one T cell receptor (beta chain). Its antigen is currently not known. Base qualities are missing; no much larger clone stands one base away. The data stem from a study of T cell repertoires in cytomegalovirus infection (dated by TCRdb to about 2019). Regarding the complete study: Alongside well-studied HLA-B-restricted epitopes, the peptide stimulations were aimed at recently identified HLA-C-restricted CMV epitopes, whose presentation resists viral immunomodulation. The HLA type of each donor mattered for the analysis, because public TCR beta signatures pointed to carriage of CMV infection along with the matching HLA type. The paper's findings and limits, for the study overall: Carriers of CMV infection plus the relevant HLA type were discriminated by the cumulative frequency of public TCR beta family members in the study cohort and in an independent roughly 370-donor cohort. The ex vivo response was dominated by HLA-C-restricted CMV-specific TCR beta clonotypes, which also provided the single most frequent clonotype in two of eight donors.

The treatment or condition label, read with the paper, signifies: in vitro stimulation with specific CMV peptide epitopes to enrich CMV-specific T cells. Reading the germline V gene gives CDR1 SGHAT and CDR2 FQNNGV. The junction shows trimming of 4 bases on V and 7 bases on J, and the gene matches do not reach 8 bases of it. Reading from cysteine to phenylalanine, the CDR3 counts 16 amino acids. The kept DNA is CDR3 alone, 48 bases in frame from the first base. The instrument was an Illumina HiSeq 1500. In-frame beta chains were kept once TCRdb had trimmed the public reads at Q25 with fastp and called clones with MiXCR. CDR3 protein duplicates are merged, each entry listing the most common genes and DNA. The sample table holds some 940,000 distinct CDR3 sequences, of which under 40% were seen once. The ten largest clones take up roughly 13% of the sample.

The starting material was cultured CD8+ T cells from PBMCs, obtained from culture after CMV antigen stimulation. The source of this sequence is a human donor in good health (CMV status not recorded). Some clones in this sample may be carry-over from other donors' samples. Recombination joined TRBV11-2 with TRBJ2-1, with TRBD1 matching 12 junction bases. The DNA sequence is as follows: TGTGCCAGCAGCTCCCGATGGGACAGGGGGCGGAATGAGCAGTTCTTC. Its protein product is CASSSRWDRGRNEQFF.